The sequence of this TCR beta chain was determined in a study of OX40 agonist ivuxolimab in advanced cancers. With respect to the entire study: Ivuxolimab was a fully human IgG2 agonistic monoclonal antibody targeting the costimulatory receptor OX40 (CD134). Intravenous ivuxolimab was administered to patients every 2 weeks at six dose levels: 0.01, 0.1, 0.3, 1.5, 3 and 10 mg/kg. Of the approximately 50 dose-escalation patients, hepatocellular carcinoma was present in about 20, melanoma in approximately 15, renal cell carcinoma in 9 and head and neck cancer in 9. In the dose-escalation cohort, 82.7% of patients were male, and the mean age was about 55 years, with a range of 23 to 79. Patients were allowed to have had prior anti-PD-1, anti-PD-L1 or anti-CTLA-4 therapy, and roughly two fifths of the dose-escalation patients had been treated with checkpoint inhibitors. Partial responses occurred in three dose-escalation patients, of whom one had hepatocellular carcinoma and two had cutaneous melanoma. Peripheral TCRbeta sequencing was intended to test whether TCR sequence diversity was altered and clonal T-cell expansion was caused by ivuxolimab. The paper reports the monotherapy dose-escalation portion (N of about 50 patients) of the phase I ivuxolimab trial.

The sample holds one count of this clone. No cognate antigen has been identified for it. One base away there is no much larger clone; base qualities are not given. To sequence the TCRbeta CDR3 region, genomic DNA was isolated from the sorted cells. TCRbeta CDR3 regions were sequenced using the immunoSEQ Assay. The table was pulled from immuneACCESS by TCRdb, which kept in-frame rearrangements only. Such tables lose some clones; where checked, under half of the loss comes from unresolved V genes, and the rest has no known cause. For this sample the table gives around 70,000 clones, of which 70% to 90% were detected only once. The top ten constitute 5.5% to 6% of the sample. Per the germline V gene, SQVTM is the CDR1 and ANQGSEA is the CDR2. Trimming removed 0 bases from V and 0 bases from J, leaving 12 bases between the germline ends. The CDR3 runs 16 amino acids, cysteine and phenylalanine included. The sequence is cut down to CDR3 DNA, 48 bases in frame from base 1.

Study-wide conclusions, independent of this receptor: In the 0.1-3.0 mg/kg groups, partial responders had among the lowest normalized peripheral clonal expansion, particularly in CD8+ T cells. At doses of 0.1 to 3.0 mg/kg, clonal expansion of both CD4+ and CD8+ T cells in blood was seen between baseline and week 6. The antigen specificity of the peripheral T cells that underwent clonal expansion was not determined. After ivuxolimab, CD8+ T cells had more expanded clones than CD4+ T cells on average. Low levels of normalized T-cell clonal expansion were also shown by some nonresponding patients.

The trial excluded patients who had a history of autoimmune disease or who were on systemic immunosuppression. Peripheral blood for TCR sequencing was collected from all dose cohorts at baseline, on cycle 4 day 1, and on cycle 7 day 1. Samples came from an open-label, multicenter, first-in-human phase I dose-escalation trial of ivuxolimab. Adults with locally advanced or metastatic melanoma, renal cell carcinoma, hepatocellular carcinoma or head and neck squamous cell carcinoma were enrolled in the trial. Before TCR sequencing, CD4+ T cells and CD8+ T cells from peripheral blood were sorted into separate populations.

The sequence links TRBV29-1 to TRBJ2-1; the D gene cannot be resolved reliably. The TCR originated in an adult with an advanced solid tumor such as melanoma, head and neck, liver or kidney cancer. Sequences were derived from CD4+ or CD8+ T cells sorted from blood, sampled in a trial of the OX40 agonist ivuxolimab. The CDR3 reads CSVEDWTRSSYNEQFF. The DNA sequence is given as TGCAGCGTTGAAGATTGGACCCGGAGCTCCTACAATGAGCAGTTCTTC.